A selection of T cell receptor beta chains follows, all from one sample in a study of early T cells in non-severe SARS-CoV-2 infection. TCRdb used MiXCR to reprocess the 5' RACE reads, holding one entry per CDR3 protein. The sample has 90,000 to 120,000 distinct CDR3 sequences, 8.5% to 14% seen once. Sequencing was done on a sample of whole blood. The receptors originated from an adult who was a healthcare worker with PCR-confirmed SARS-CoV-2 infection or an uninfected control (not recorded which). The conserved cysteine and the conserved F or W are not part of the CDR3 here.

v_gene,j_gene,CDR3aa
TRBV20-1,TRBJ2-7,SASAGLFYEQY
TRBV20-1,TRBJ1-5,SATTDTNQPQH
TRBV11-2,TRBJ1-5,ASSLGPSNQPQH
TRBV10-3,TRBJ2-7,ARGTGEIYEQY
TRBV7-7,TRBJ2-1,ASSPIASDRAGEQF
TRBV20-1,TRBJ2-7,SARDLEEGTYEQY
TRBV3-1,TRBJ2-5,ASSQGLAGEKETQY
TRBV6-2/TRBV6-3,TRBJ1-5,ASSPADRGHQPQH
TRBV12-3/TRBV12-4,TRBJ2-6,ASSFRSGAGANVLT
TRBV7-9,TRBJ2-1,ASSQGLLGYNEQF
TRBV27,TRBJ2-7,ASSLGPHAYEQY
TRBV20-1,TRBJ2-1,SVTSGSNEQF
TRBV7-8,TRBJ1-3,ASSSTDTIY
TRBV3-1,TRBJ2-1,ASSQVPPGLAGGPNEQF
TRBV14,TRBJ1-1,ASSQNRGMAEAF
TRBV25-1,TRBJ1-2,ASSDEGYIYGYT
TRBV2,TRBJ2-1,ASLRQGIGEQF
TRBV20-1,TRBJ2-1,SVGGEQF
TRBV7-9,TRBJ2-1,ASSLSGRADEQF
TRBV20-1,TRBJ2-7,SAGNGLAGNEQY
TRBV28,TRBJ2-6,ASRTTEPGANVLT
TRBV30,TRBJ2-1,AWARGYNEQF
TRBV7-2,TRBJ1-4,ASSSGQGEKLF
TRBV5-1,TRBJ2-7,ASTGQGAGVREQY
TRBV20-1,TRBJ2-5,SARPPLRGGETQY
TRBV20-1,TRBJ2-5,SASRHGAQETQY
TRBV10-2,TRBJ2-7,ASSDPGQGFREQY
TRBV20-1,TRBJ2-7,SATPSEAGGFWEQY
TRBV12-5,TRBJ2-3,ASGNLDTQY
TRBV4-3,TRBJ1-6,ASSRGSPSSYNSPLH
TRBV10-3,TRBJ2-7,ATQGSSYQQY
TRBV29-1,TRBJ2-3,SVSRADTQY
TRBV6-1,TRBJ2-7,ASSVSGWTSYEQY
TRBV4-3,TRBJ2-5,ASSQTGQETQY
TRBV7-3,TRBJ2-3,ASSLTLPDTQY
TRBV2,TRBJ2-5,ASSEAGKIQY
TRBV3-1,TRBJ2-7,ASSQDLDRGREQY
TRBV4-2,TRBJ1-2,ASSQGHRVAGGYT
TRBV19,TRBJ1-2,ASSRERYPNYGYT
TRBV5-1,TRBJ2-2,ASSLGTSGANTGELF
TRBV6-1,TRBJ2-6,ASLGGQGAGANVLT
TRBV6-5,TRBJ2-2,ASSYDLEGLTGELF
TRBV6-1,TRBJ2-3,ASSEARVTDTQY
TRBV20-1,TRBJ2-7,SARSPAEEYEQY
TRBV7-9,TRBJ2-6,ASSLDSFTGAGANVLT
TRBV20-1,TRBJ1-1,SASKFGGPLTEAF
TRBV7-2,TRBJ2-3,ASSLALRNPDTQY
TRBV7-6,TRBJ2-5,ASSSNRQETQY
TRBV2,TRBJ2-5,ASSPIRTSGPLKTQY
TRBV4-3,TRBJ2-7,ASSQSWDREQY
TRBV12-3/TRBV12-4,TRBJ2-5,ASSFLGPGETQY
TRBV7-6,TRBJ2-1,ASSLSLGTEEF
TRBV5-1,TRBJ2-3,ASSFGRPGTDTQY
TRBV28,TRBJ2-7,ASSLPGGGLAGTYEQY